This TCR beta chain is drawn from a study of T-cell reconstitution after alpha-beta-depleted transplantation in children. The germline V and J ends were trimmed by 2 bases and 5 bases, with 15 bases remaining between them. The CDR3 runs 15 residues. Germline V gene sequence: CDR1 DFQATT, CDR2 SNEGSKA (reference sequence). This clonotype has just a few counts. What it binds is not known. Study outcomes and limitations: Reportedly, roughly two months post-transplant, alpha-beta T cells arose from several hundred expanded graft clones.

Unique molecular identifiers were used to barcode this TCRbeta library. MiXCR, applied by TCRdb to the PCR reads, yields one record per CDR3 protein. The profile covers some 130,000 distinct CDR3 sequences, with roughly 9% appearing a single time and nearly 25% taken by the ten largest. Source: PBMCs, mostly from graft donor cells, taken 180 days after TCRalphabeta/CD19-depleted stem cell transplant. This clonotype originated in a girl under three years old who had a stem cell transplant for combined immunodeficiency, so the T cells may come from the graft donor. The chain carries TRBV20-1 and TRBJ1-4, with D maybe TRBD1 (5 bases). The CDR3 sequence is CSARSLGTGNEKLFF. In nucleotides, the CDR3 is TGCAGTGCTAGAAGCCTTGGGACGGGGAATGAAAAACTGTTTTTT.